What follows are 30 T cell receptor beta chains derived from one specimen sequenced in a study of cytomegalovirus exposure and HLA in healthy donors (dated by TCRdb to about 2017). Libraries were constructed by the immunoSEQ multiplex PCR assay. The multiplex PCR relied on a mix of 60 forward primers for TCR Vbeta segments and 13 reverse primers for TCR Jbeta segments. TCRdb holds this immuneACCESS table with in-frame rearrangements only. Some clones are missing; in checked studies, unresolved V genes explain under half, and the rest has no known cause. In all, the sample holds some 170,000 clones, and over 75% of those were seen once. The ten largest clones capture less than 8% of the sample. Sequencing input: PBMCs. These receptors all stem from a man aged 35 to 55 in good health and CMV-seropositive.

This clone was picked up a small number of times. This sequence joins TRBV5-1 and TRBJ2-7; D possibly corresponds to TRBD2 (6 bases). Trimming took 0 bases from V and 1 from J, leaving 20 bases between them. This CDR3 has 18 amino acids. Germline CDR1 is SGHRS and CDR2 is YFSETQ. The CDR3 protein is CASSLALAFSGTSYEQYF. The CDR3 DNA reads TGCGCCAGCAGCTTGGCGTTAGCCTTCTCCGGGACTTCCTACGAGCAGTACTTC.

The chain joins TRBV9 to TRBJ2-3; 10 nucleotides match TRBD2. The junction had 5 bases not matched to a gene; V was cut back by 0 bases and J by 1 base. The CDR3 totals 17 residues. The germline CDR1 and CDR2 sequences are SGDLS and YYNGEE. The CDR3 protein is CASSVARLAGGTDTQYF. The CDR3, as DNA: TGTGCCAGCAGCGTAGCTCGGCTAGCGGGAGGCACAGATACGCAGTATTTT.

V gene TRBV7-2 combines with J gene TRBJ1-3; 10 bases are shared with TRBD1. The CDR3 sequence is 14 residues long. The V segment lost 5 bases and the J segment 11 bases; nucleotides outside the gene matches: 9. Germline V CDR1 and CDR2: SGHTA, FQGNSA. The CDR3 reads CASSRQGAWNAIYF. In nucleotides, the CDR3 is TGTGCCAGCAGCCGACAGGGGGCTTGGAACGCCATATATTTT.

A single count supports this clone. The J gene is TRBJ2-2, the V gene TRBV18; tentative D call: TRBD2 (5 bases). CDR1 is KGHSH and CDR2 is LQKENI in the germline V gene. Trimming took off 4 bases at V and 1 base at J, with 19 bases between the two ends. CDR3 length equals 18 residues. The CDR3 protein is CASSRGSPSMKNTGELFF. DNA of the CDR3: TGTGCCAGCTCACGAGGGTCGCCTAGCATGAAGAACACCGGGGAGCTGTTTTTT.

The CDR3 protein is CASSWRHPGEQYF. The CDR3, as DNA: TGTGCCAGCAGTTGGCGCCATCCGGGGGAGCAGTACTTC. This chain joins TRBV6-6 and TRBJ2-7; tentative D call: TRBD2 (5 bases). CDR3 length equals 13 residues. Looked up from germline, CDR1 is MNHNY and CDR2 is SVGAGI (reference sequence). V dropped 4 bases and J dropped 7 bases, with 14 bases sitting between them.

This clone has only a few counts. The V call is TRBV5-1, the J call TRBJ2-1, with D perhaps matching TRBD2 (6 bases). The CDR3 is made up of 15 amino acids. From germline, CDR1 is SGHRS and CDR2 YFSETQ. Trimming pared 7 bases from V and 9 bases from J, leaving 23 bases between. The CDR3 loop is CASHPQAGPTVEQFF. CDR3 DNA sequence: TGCGCCAGCCACCCTCAAGCGGGTCCTACGGTTGAGCAGTTCTTC.

The J gene is TRBJ2-1, the V gene TRBV2, with D possibly matching TRBD2 (5 bases). V shed 6 bases and J shed 5 bases, with 11 bases lying between them. This CDR3 is built from 13 residues. Germline CDR1 reads SNHLY; CDR2 reads FYNNEI. The CDR3 nucleotides read TGTGCCAGCAGCGGGGAGACACACAATGAGCAGTTCTTC. Encoded protein: CASSGETHNEQFF.

This sequence joins TRBV6-1 and TRBJ1-5; a weak D match, TRBD1 (5 bases). CDR3 length: 13 amino acids. CDR1 and CDR2 (germline): MNHNS, SASEGT. Trimming cost V 4 bases and J 5 bases, with 9 bases left between them. The CDR3 region is CASSVGLDQPQHF. The CDR3 nucleotides are TGTGCCAGCAGTGTGGGGCTGGATCAGCCCCAGCATTTT.

The chain recombines TRBV19 with TRBJ1-1; the match to TRBD1 covers 9 bases. From germline, CDR1 is LNHDA and CDR2 SQIVND (reference sequence). The CDR3 runs to 13 residues. With 8 bases clipped from V and 5 bases from J, the junction kept 6 bases outside the gene matches. The CDR3 region is CASSGQGWTEAFF. CDR3 bases: TGTGCCAGTTCGGGACAGGGTTGGACTGAAGCTTTCTTT.

This clone appeared a single time. This chain connects TRBV19 to TRBJ1-1; D remains unclear. This CDR3 has 16 amino acids. Trimming removed 5 bases at V and 3 bases at J, with 19 bases between. Germline V CDR1 and CDR2: LNHDA, SQIVND (reference sequence). The CDR3 region has the DNA TGTGCCAGTAGTCCTCCGTGGAGAGGGAGGGACACTGAAGCTTTCTTT. Its protein product is CASSPPWRGRDTEAFF. Full variable domain (remainder filled in from reference TRBV19 and TRBJ1-1): DGGITQSPKYLFRKEGQNVTLSCEQNLNHDAMYWYRQDPGQGLRLIYYSQIVNDFQKGDIAEGYSVSREKKESFPLTVTSAQKNPTAFYLCASSPPWRGRDTEAFFGQGTRLTVV.

The rearrangement uses TRBV6-5 and TRBJ1-6; 7 bases are a match to TRBD1. From germline, CDR1 is MNHEY and CDR2 SVGAGI. CDR3 length: 14 residues. V shed 6 bases, J shed 13 bases, and the junction held 12 bases outside the gene matches. The CDR3 DNA reads as TGTGCCAGCAGCCCGGGACAGACCAACCTCCCCCTCCACTTT. The encoded protein is CASSPGQTNLPLHF.

This rearrangement joins TRBV4-1 to TRBJ2-7, with D maybe TRBD2 (6 bases). With 0 bases removed from V and 7 bases from J, the gap between germline ends came to 19 bases. CDR3 length: 16 amino acids. Germline loops: CDR1 MGHRA, CDR2 YSYEKL. CDR3 protein: CASSQELGLGGGEQYF. DNA for the CDR3: TGCGCCAGCAGCCAAGAACTGGGACTGGGCGGAGGGGAGCAGTACTTC.

The V and J genes are TRBV5-1 and TRBJ2-1; TRBD2 matches at 8 bases. V was clipped by 4 bases and J by 6 bases; unmatched bases: 9. The CDR3 has 15 amino acids. Per the germline V gene, CDR1 is SGHRS and CDR2 is YFSETQ. DNA of the CDR3: TGCGCCAGCAGCCCGAGAGCGGGGGCAACCAATGAGCAGTTCTTC. It specifies CASSPRAGATNEQFF.

This chain links TRBV5-1 with TRBJ2-6, with D maybe TRBD1 (6 bases). Germline-derived CDR1 and CDR2 are SGHRS and YFSETQ. The CDR3 spans 18 residues. V lost 4 bases to trimming and J lost 0 bases, with 17 bases between them. The CDR3 is CASSETPTGLSGANVLTF. The CDR3 region has the DNA TGCGCCAGCAGCGAGACTCCGACAGGACTCTCTGGGGCCAACGTCCTGACTTTC.

The chain uses TRBV10-1 and TRBJ2-1; 11 bases map to TRBD2. After removal of 0 bases from V and 1 base from J, the junction contained 11 bases not matched to a gene. Germline assignment: CDR1 WNHNN and CDR2 SYGVQD (reference sequence). This CDR3 has 20 residues. DNA for the CDR3: TGCGCCAGCAGTGAGTCTGGAGTAGCGGGAGGGCAGGGATCCTACAATGAGCAGTTCTTC. It is translated as CASSESGVAGGQGSYNEQFF.

This clone was picked up one time. The chain employs TRBV5-1 and TRBJ1-1, with D perhaps TRBD1 (5 bases). V was pared by 3 bases and J by 6 bases, with 18 bases between. CDR1 and CDR2 from the germline V gene are SGHRS and YFSETQ. The CDR3 totals 15 residues. The CDR3 DNA sequence: TGCGCCAGCAGCTCCGGGACTCGGGGTGTGGCTGAAGCTTTCTTT. Encoded protein: CASSSGTRGVAEAFF.

The chain recombines TRBV18 with TRBJ1-2; the D gene is possibly TRBD1 (5 bases). CDR1 is KGHSH, CDR2 LQKENI, per germline. V lost 8 bases to trimming and J lost 3 bases, with 16 bases between them. This CDR3 has 14 amino acids. The CDR3 loop reads CASDRGGVDYGYTF. CDR3 DNA sequence: TGTGCCAGCGACCGCGGGGGTGTGGACTATGGCTACACCTTC.

Here the CDR3 DNA reads TGTGCCAGCAGCGTTTTTGCCGGGGTCTCTGGCGGGGAGCTGTTTTTT. Protein sequence: CASSVFAGVSGGELFF. This chain links TRBV9 with TRBJ2-2, with D possibly matching TRBD2 (5 bases). Germline V gives CDR1 SGDLS, CDR2 YYNGEE. The CDR3 loop spans 16 amino acids. Trimming took 2 bases from V and 7 from J, leaving 18 bases between them.

This clone has a handful of counts. The chain uses TRBV7-2 and TRBJ2-3, with 7 bases that match TRBD2. V shed 7 bases and J 0 bases; nucleotides not matched to a gene: 10. Germline values: CDR1 SGHTA, CDR2 FQGNSA. The CDR3 has 16 residues. This CDR3 reads CASTPSSGASTDTQYF. The CDR3 DNA sequence: TGTGCCAGCACCCCGTCTAGCGGTGCTAGCACAGATACGCAGTATTTT.

Only a few counts were recorded for this clone. The chain joins TRBV27 to TRBJ2-7; 11 bases align to TRBD2. The CDR3 extends over 17 amino acids. V dropped 5 bases and J dropped 5; count of bases not matched to a gene: 14. The germline gives CDR1 MNHEY, CDR2 SMNVEV (reference sequence). Written as DNA, the CDR3 is TGTGCCAGCAGTCCCGGGACTAGCGGACCTCTGACGAACGAGCAGTACTTC. Translation: CASSPGTSGPLTNEQYF.

The CDR3 sequence: CSVEQGASLETQYF. Here the CDR3 DNA reads TGCAGCGTTGAACAGGGCGCAAGTTTGGAGACCCAGTACTTC. The chain couples TRBV29-1 to TRBJ2-5; D is possibly TRBD1 (5 bases). This CDR3 has 14 residues. Germline V gene data show CDR1 as SQVTM and CDR2 as ANQGSEA. With 2 bases removed from V and 5 bases from J, the gap between germline ends came to 15 bases.

This chain links TRBV5-1 with TRBJ2-7; 9 nucleotides align to TRBD1. The V gene end was trimmed by 0 bases and the J gene end by 6 bases; junction bases not matched to a gene: 7. The CDR3 length is 15 residues. Germline V gene data show CDR1 as SGHRS and CDR2 as YFSETQ. CDR3 nucleotide sequence: TGCGCCAGCAGCTTGGTTGGGACAGGGAGGGCCGAGCAGTACTTC. Its translation: CASSLVGTGRAEQYF.

This clone has just one count. The chain employs TRBV27 and TRBJ2-3; TRBD1 matches at 8 bases. V shed 0 bases and J 4 bases; nucleotides not matched to a gene: 6. The CDR3 spans 16 residues. In germline, CDR1 is MNHEY, CDR2 SMNVEV (reference sequence). Written as DNA, the CDR3 is TGTGCCAGCAGTTTATCGGGACAGGTGGCCCCAGATACGCAGTATTTT. Translated: CASSLSGQVAPDTQYF.

Concerning this clone: The junction differs from germline at one of its ends, possibly a read error. V is TRBV7-9 and J is TRBJ1-2, with 9 positions matching TRBD1. The CDR3 sequence is 17 residues long. CDR1 is SEHNR, CDR2 FQNEAQ, per germline (reference sequence). The CDR3: CSSSPPGSGQGRGGYTF. Written as DNA, the CDR3 is TGTTCCAGCAGCCCACCCGGATCCGGACAGGGGAGAGGTGGCTACACCTTC. The complete variable domain, with remaining parts taken from reference TRBV7-9 and TRBJ1-2, reads DTGVSQNPRHKITKRGQNVTFRCDPISEHNRLYWYRQTLGQGPEFLTYFQNEAQLEKSRLLSDRFSAERPKGSFSTLEIQRTEQGDSAMYLCSSSPPGSGQGRGGYTFGSGTRLTVV.

This clone was counted a single time. V gene TRBV18 combines with J gene TRBJ2-3; 7 bases are a match to TRBD2. The CDR3 length is 13 residues. V lost 3 bases and J lost 6; bases outside the gene matches: 3. Germline loops: CDR1 KGHSH, CDR2 LQKENI. This CDR3 reads CASSPNSGDTQYF. The CDR3 nucleotides read TGTGCCAGCTCACCTAATAGCGGGGATACGCAGTATTTT.

This clone is a singleton in its sample. DNA of the CDR3: TGTGCCAGCAGACCACCAGTGAACACTGAAGCTTTCTTT. It specifies CASRPPVNTEAFF. The V gene is TRBV28, the J gene TRBJ1-1; D uncertain. Germline V gene lookup returns CDR1 MDHEN and CDR2 SYDVKM. The CDR3 consists of 13 residues. Trimming took 6 bases from V and 0 from J, leaving 8 bases between them. Filled out from reference TRBV28 and TRBJ1-1, the complete variable domain reads DVKVTQSSRYLVKRTGEKVFLECVQDMDHENMFWYRQDPGLGLRLIYFSYDVKMKEKGDIPEGYSVSREKKERFSLILESASTNQTSMYLCASRPPVNTEAFFGQGTRLTVV.

CDR3 amino acids: CASSLAPRQGLHF. CDR3 nucleotide sequence: TGTGCCAGCAGCTTGGCCCCCCGGCAGGGGCTCCACTTT. The chain links TRBV5-8 to TRBJ1-6; tentatively, D is TRBD1 (6 bases). CDR1 and CDR2 (germline): SGHTS, YDEGEE. Deletions cut 0 bases from V and 16 bases from J, with 14 bases between. The CDR3 contains 13 residues.

The rearrangement joins TRBV5-1 to TRBJ2-2; D is perhaps TRBD1 (5 bases). Germline CDR1 reads SGHRS; CDR2 reads YFSETQ. Trimming shortened V by 4 bases and J by 1 base, and 11 bases separated the two germline ends. This CDR3 has 15 residues. CDR3 sequence (DNA): TGCGCCAGCAGCAGAAGTCAGGGGAACACCGGGGAGCTGTTTTTT. Protein product: CASSRSQGNTGELFF.

The genes are TRBV28 and TRBJ1-2; no firm D call. CDR1 is MDHEN and CDR2 is SYDVKM in the germline V gene. The CDR3 extends over 14 amino acids. Trimming took 2 bases from V and 10 from J, leaving 17 bases between them. CDR3 DNA: TGTGCCAGCAGTTTAGGCGGGCACCCCCGGGACTACACCTTC. Protein: CASSLGGHPRDYTF.

J is TRBJ2-1 and V is TRBV19, with D possibly matching TRBD2 (6 bases). The CDR3 loop spans 13 amino acids. Germline assignment: CDR1 LNHDA and CDR2 SQIVND (reference sequence). Trimming left V 8 bases short and J 7 bases short, with 15 bases between. Here the CDR3 reads CASFSAGRNEQFF. The CDR3, as DNA: TGTGCCAGTTTCAGCGCGGGAAGGAATGAGCAGTTCTTC.